This TCR beta chain was obtained from a study of spatial heterogeneity in lung cancer. Turning to the study itself: There were, on average, more than eight raw-read appearances for each unique TCR and UMI combination.

Germline CDR1 is LNHDA and CDR2 is SQIVND (reference sequence). There are 12 residues in the CDR3. Trimming removed 5 bases from V and 8 bases from J; junction bases left unmatched: 4. This sample's time point: sample taken at primary tumor resection. The study sequenced unsorted whole RNA from tumor, nontumor lung or frozen PBMC. Patients with untreated early-stage non-small cell lung cancer, numbering 55 to 80, were the donors. In its sample, this clonotype was seen many times. TCR cDNA molecules were tagged individually, and each one carried a unique molecular identifier. TCRdb re-derived calls from the 5' RACE reads in MiXCR, one entry per CDR3 protein. The table has 7,200 or so distinct CDR3 sequences, 3.5% to 4.5% seen once.

The rearrangement links TRBV19 to TRBJ1-2; TRBD1 matches at 8 bases. This specimen consisted of normal lung tissue next to the tumor, obtained at surgery. The clonotype comes from a female donor with early-stage non-small cell lung cancer. For the CDR3, the DNA is TGTGCCAGTAGTGGACAGGGCGGCGGCTACACCTTC. This sequence encodes CASSGQGGGYTF.